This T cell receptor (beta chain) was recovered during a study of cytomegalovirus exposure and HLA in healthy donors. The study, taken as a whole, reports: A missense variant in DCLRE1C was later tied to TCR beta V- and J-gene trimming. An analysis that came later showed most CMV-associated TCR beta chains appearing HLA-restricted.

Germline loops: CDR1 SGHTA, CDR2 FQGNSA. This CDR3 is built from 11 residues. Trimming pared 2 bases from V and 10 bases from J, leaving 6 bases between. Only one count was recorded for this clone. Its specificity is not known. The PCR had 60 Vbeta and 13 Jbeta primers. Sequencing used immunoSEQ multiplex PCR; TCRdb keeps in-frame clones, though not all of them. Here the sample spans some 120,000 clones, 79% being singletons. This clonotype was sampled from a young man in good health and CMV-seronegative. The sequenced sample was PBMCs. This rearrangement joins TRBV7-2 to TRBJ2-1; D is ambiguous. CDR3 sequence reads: CASSLLREQFF. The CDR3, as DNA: TGTGCCAGCAGCTTATTGCGAGAGCAGTTCTTC.